Included here is one TCR beta chain sequence, with context. The ends were cut back, 7 bases at V and 1 base at J, with 14 bases in the middle. Germline CDR1 reads SGHTA; CDR2 reads FQGNSA. The CDR3 is made up of 15 amino acids. This entry is derived from a study of response to subunit inactivated influenza vaccine. TCRdb redid the calling of the RT-PCR reads with MiXCR, one entry per CDR3 protein. Among 500,000 to 700,000 distinct CDR3 sequences, under 25% were seen once, and the ten largest hold 2.5% to 3%. This sample also appeared in a second study, on T cells expressing NK-cell markers. In that study: Beta-chain TCR cDNA was generated via 5'RACE template switching with UMIs.

The sequencing used CD4+ T cells sorted from PBMCs, collected about 13 days after vaccination. The sequence derives from a man aged 45-60 years who received an inactivated influenza vaccine. This rearrangement joins TRBV7-2 to TRBJ2-1; unclear D gene. This chain's CDR3 is CASTLTATSYNEQFF. The DNA for the CDR3 is TGTGCCAGCACCCTCACGGCAACTTCCTACAATGAGCAGTTCTTC.